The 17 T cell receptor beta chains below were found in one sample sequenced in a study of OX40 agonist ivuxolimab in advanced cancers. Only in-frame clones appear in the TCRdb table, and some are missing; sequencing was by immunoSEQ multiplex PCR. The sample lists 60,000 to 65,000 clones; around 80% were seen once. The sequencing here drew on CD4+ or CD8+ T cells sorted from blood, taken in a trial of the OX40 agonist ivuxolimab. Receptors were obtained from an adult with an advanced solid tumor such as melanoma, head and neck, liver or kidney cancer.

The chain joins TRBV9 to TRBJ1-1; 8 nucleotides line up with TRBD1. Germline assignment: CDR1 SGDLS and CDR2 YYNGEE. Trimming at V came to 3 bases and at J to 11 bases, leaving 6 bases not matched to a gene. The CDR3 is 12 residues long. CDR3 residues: CASSDPGGEAFF. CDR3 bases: TGTGCCAGCAGCGACCCAGGGGGCGAGGCTTTCTTT.

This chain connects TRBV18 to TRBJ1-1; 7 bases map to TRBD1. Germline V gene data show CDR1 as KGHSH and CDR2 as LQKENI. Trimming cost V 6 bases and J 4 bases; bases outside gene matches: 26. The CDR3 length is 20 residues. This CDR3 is CASSFMATSNRGAGGTEAFF. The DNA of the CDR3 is TGTGCCAGCTCTTTCATGGCCACCAGTAACAGGGGAGCTGGGGGCACTGAAGCTTTCTTT.

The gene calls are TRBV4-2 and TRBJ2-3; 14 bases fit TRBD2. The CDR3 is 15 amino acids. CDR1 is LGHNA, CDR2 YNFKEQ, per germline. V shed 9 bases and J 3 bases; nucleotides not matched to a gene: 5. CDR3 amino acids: CASKGTSGRTDTQYF. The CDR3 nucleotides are TGTGCCAGTAAAGGGACTAGCGGGAGAACAGATACGCAGTATTTT.

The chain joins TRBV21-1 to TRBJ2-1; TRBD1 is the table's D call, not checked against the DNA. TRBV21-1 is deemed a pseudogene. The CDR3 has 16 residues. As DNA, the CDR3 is TGTGCCAGCAGCCCATGGGGCGGAAGCTCCTACAATGAGCAGTTCTTC. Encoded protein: CASSPWGGSSYNEQFF.

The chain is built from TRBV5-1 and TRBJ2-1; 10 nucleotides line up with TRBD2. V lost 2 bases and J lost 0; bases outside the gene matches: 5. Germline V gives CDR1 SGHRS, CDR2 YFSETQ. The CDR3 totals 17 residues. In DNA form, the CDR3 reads TGCGCCAGCAGCTTTGGACTAGCGGCAAGCTCCTACAATGAGCAGTTCTTC. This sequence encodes CASSFGLAASSYNEQFF.

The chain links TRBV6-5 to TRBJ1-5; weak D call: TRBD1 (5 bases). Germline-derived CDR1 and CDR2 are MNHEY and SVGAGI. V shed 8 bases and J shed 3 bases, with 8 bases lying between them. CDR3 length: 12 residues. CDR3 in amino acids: CASGGVNQPQHF. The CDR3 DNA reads TGTGCCAGCGGGGGAGTCAATCAGCCCCAGCATTTT.

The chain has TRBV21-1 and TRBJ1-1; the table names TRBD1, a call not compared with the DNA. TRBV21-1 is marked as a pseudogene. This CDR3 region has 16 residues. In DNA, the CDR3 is TGTGCCAGCAGCAAAGGGGCCTTTCCCCTGCCTCAAGAAGCTTTCTTT. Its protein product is CASSKGAFPLPQEAFF.

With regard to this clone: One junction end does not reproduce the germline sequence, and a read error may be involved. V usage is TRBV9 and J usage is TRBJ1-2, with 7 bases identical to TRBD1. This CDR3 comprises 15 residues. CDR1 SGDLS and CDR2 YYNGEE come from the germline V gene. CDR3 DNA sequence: TGTGCCGGCAGCGTAGACCTAAAAGGGGGCAATGGCTACACCTTC. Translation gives CAGSVDLKGGNGYTF.

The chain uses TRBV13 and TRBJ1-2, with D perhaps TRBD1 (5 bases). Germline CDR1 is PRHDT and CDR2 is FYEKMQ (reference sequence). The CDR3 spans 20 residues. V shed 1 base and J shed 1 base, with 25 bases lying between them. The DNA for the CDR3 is TGTGCCAGCAGCTTAGTTCAACTCGGCCCGGGACCTTTCCTTAACTATGGCTACACCTTC. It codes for CASSLVQLGPGPFLNYGYTF.

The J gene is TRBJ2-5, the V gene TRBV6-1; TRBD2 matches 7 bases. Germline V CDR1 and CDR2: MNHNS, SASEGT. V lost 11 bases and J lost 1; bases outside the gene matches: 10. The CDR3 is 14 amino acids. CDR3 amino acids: CAGGRWGGQETQYF. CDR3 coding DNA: TGTGCCGGAGGGAGATGGGGGGGCCAAGAGACCCAGTACTTC.

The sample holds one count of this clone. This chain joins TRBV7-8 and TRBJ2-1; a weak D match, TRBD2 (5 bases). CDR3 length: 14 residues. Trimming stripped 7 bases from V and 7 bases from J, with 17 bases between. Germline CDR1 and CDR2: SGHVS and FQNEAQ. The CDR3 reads CASTSPSRRNEQFF. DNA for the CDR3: TGTGCCAGCACCTCCCCGTCCAGGAGGAATGAGCAGTTCTTC.

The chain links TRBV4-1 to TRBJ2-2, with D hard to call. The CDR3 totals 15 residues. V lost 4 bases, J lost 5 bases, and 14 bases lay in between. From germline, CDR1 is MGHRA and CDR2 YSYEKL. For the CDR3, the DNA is TGCGCCAGCAGCCCGGATAGCTTTTCTACCGGGGAGCTGTTTTTT. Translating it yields CASSPDSFSTGELFF.

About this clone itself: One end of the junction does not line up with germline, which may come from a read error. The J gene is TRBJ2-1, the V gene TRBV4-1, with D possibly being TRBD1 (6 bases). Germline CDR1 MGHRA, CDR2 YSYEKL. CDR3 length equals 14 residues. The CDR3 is CASRPGDSYNEQFF. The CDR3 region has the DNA TGCGCCAGCCGTCCAGGGGATAGTTACAACGAGCAGTTCTTC.

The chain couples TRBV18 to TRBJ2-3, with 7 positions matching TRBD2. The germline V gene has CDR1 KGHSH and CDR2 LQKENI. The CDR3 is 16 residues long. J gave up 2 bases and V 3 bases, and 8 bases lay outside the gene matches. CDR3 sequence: CASSPLGSGDTDTQYF. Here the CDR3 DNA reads TGTGCCAGCTCACCCCTTGGGAGCGGGGACACAGATACGCAGTATTTT. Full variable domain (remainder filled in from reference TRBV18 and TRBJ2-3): NAGVMQNPRHLVRRRGQEARLRCSPMKGHSHVYWYRQLPEEGLKFMVYLQKENIIDESGMPKERFSAEFPKEGPSILRIQQVVRGDSAAYFCASSPLGSGDTDTQYFGPGTRLTVL.

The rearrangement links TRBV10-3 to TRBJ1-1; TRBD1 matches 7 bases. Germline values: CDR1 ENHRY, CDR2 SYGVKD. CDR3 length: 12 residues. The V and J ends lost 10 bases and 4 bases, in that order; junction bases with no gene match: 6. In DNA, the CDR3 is TGTGCCAGCAGCAGGGGGGGCACTGAAGCTTTCTTT. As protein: CASSRGGTEAFF.

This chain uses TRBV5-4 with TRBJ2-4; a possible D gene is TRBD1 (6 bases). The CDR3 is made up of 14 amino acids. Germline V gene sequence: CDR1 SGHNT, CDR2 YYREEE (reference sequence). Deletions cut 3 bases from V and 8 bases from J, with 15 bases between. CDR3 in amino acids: CASSSSAAGDIQYF. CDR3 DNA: TGTGCCAGCAGCTCTTCCGCGGCAGGGGACATTCAGTACTTC.

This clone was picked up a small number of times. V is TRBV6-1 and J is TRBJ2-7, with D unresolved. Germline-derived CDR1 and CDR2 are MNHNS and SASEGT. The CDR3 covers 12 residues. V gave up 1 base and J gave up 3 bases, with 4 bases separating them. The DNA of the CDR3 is TGTGCCAGCAGTGAAGGGGGCTACGAGCAGTACGTC. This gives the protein CASSEGGYEQYV.